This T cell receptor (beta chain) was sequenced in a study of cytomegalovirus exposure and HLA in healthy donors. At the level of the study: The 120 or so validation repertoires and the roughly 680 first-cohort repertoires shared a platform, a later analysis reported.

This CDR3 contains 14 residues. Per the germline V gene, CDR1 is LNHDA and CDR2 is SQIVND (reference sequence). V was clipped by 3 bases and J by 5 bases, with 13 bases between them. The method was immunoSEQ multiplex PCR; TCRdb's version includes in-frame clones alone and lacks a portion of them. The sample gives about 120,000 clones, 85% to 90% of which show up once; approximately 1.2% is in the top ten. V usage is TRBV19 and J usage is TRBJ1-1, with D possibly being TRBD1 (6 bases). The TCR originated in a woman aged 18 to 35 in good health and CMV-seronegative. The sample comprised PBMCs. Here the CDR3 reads CASSIRGGRTEAFF. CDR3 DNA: TGTGCCAGTAGTATTAGGGGGGGTAGGACTGAAGCTTTCTTT. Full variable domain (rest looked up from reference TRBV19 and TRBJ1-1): DGGITQSPKYLFRKEGQNVTLSCEQNLNHDAMYWYRQDPGQGLRLIYYSQIVNDFQKGDIAEGYSVSREKKESFPLTVTSAQKNPTAFYLCASSIRGGRTEAFFGQGTRLTVV.